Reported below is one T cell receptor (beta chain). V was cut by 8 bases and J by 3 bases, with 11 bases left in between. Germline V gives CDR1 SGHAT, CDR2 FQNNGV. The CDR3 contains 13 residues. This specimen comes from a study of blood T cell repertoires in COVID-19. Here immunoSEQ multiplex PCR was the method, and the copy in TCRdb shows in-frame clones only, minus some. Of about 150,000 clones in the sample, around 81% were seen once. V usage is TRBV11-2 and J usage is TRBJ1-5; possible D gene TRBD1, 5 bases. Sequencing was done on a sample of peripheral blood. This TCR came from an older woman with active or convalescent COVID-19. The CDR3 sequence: CASGEGLNQPQHF. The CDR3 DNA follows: TGTGCCAGCGGGGAGGGGCTCAATCAGCCCCAGCATTTT.